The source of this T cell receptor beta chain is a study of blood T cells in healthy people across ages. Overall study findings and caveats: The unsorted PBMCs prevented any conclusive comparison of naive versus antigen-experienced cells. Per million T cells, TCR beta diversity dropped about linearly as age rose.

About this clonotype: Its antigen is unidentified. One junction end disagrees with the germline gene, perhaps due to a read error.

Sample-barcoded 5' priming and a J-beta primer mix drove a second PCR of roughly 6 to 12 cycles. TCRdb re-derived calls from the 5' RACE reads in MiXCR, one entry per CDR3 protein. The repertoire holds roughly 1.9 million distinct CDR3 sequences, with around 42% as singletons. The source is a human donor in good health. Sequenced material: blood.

CDR3 in amino acids: CASSLGRQTGEPFF. The CDR3 DNA is TGCGCCAGCAGCCTAGGGAGGCAGACCGGGGAGCCGTTTTTT. This chain links TRBV5-1 with TRBJ2-2; TRBD2 is a possible D gene (6 bases). The CDR3 extends over 14 amino acids. CDR1 and CDR2 from the germline V gene are SGHRS and YFSETQ.